This T cell receptor (beta chain) was identified during a study of CD8 T cells in Susac syndrome. Roughly 0.45 to 1 ug RNA was reverse transcribed with random hexamers. TCRdb itself ran the immunoSEQ multiplex PCR reads through MiXCR, one entry per CDR3 protein. Among 100,000 to 150,000 distinct CDR3 sequences, around 95% were seen once, and the ten largest hold 0.065% to 0.1%. Germline V gene lookup returns CDR1 MGHRA and CDR2 YSYEKL. The CDR3 covers 17 residues. V dropped 2 bases and J dropped 0 bases, with 13 bases sitting between them. The TCR sequence derives from a human donor in good health. The sequenced material came from CD4+ T cells from PBMCs. This rearrangement joins TRBV4-1 to TRBJ1-4; no firm D call. This CDR3 reads CASSQLGDGATNEKLFF. As DNA, the CDR3 is TGCGCCAGCAGCCAATTAGGAGACGGTGCAACTAATGAAAAACTGTTTTTT.